This T cell receptor (beta chain) appears in the sequencing data of a study of siplizumab effects on memory and regulatory T cells. Whole-study results and caveats: Whether proliferating Tregs in siplizumab cultures suppress was not functionally confirmed. Mappable CD4+ clones that were alloreactive averaged around 70% Treg-derived with siplizumab versus around 25% in controls. Apparently key alloresponse contributors, naive T cells also seemed more diverse than memory cells.

The CDR3 covers 16 residues. On this clone itself: Its target is not known.

TCRdb's table, derived via immunoSEQ multiplex PCR, lists solely in-frame clones and lacks some. The sample holds under 140,000 clones; just under 95% are singletons and the top ten take under 1.5%. This receptor was taken from a human donor in good health. The gene calls are TRBV21-1 and TRBJ2-7; the table's D call, TRBD2, has no DNA check behind it. TRBV21-1 is annotated as a pseudogene. Sequencing used CD4+ T cells sorted from blood. The CDR3 sequence: CASSKEEREASYEQYF. In nucleotides, the CDR3 is TGTGCCAGCAGCAAAGAGGAGCGGGAGGCCTCCTACGAGCAGTACTTC.